The rows below give T cell receptor beta chains drawn from one sample of a study of cytomegalovirus exposure and HLA in healthy donors. Data came from immunoSEQ multiplex PCR; TCRdb stores just in-frame clones and leaves some out. Here the sample spans about 130,000 clones, around 82% being singletons. The sample was PBMCs. These TCRs come from a boy between 5 and 17 years old in good health and CMV-seronegative. CDR3s include the opening cysteine and the closing phenylalanine or tryptophan. The D gene is left open where the match is weak. Only some rows state a clone size, as once, few, many or a class for expanded clones.

J: TRBJ2-3; D: TRBD2; size: .; V: TRBV5-1; CDR3: CASSLALAGTTDTQYF; DNA: TGCGCCAGCAGCTTGGCCCTAGCGGGGACCACAGATACGCAGTATTTT
J: TRBJ1-5; D: .; size: few; V: TRBV5-6; CDR3: CASSLGPYSNQPQHF; DNA: TGTGCCAGCAGCTTGGGGCCGTATAGCAATCAGCCCCAGCATTTT
J: TRBJ1-6; D: .; size: few; V: TRBV6-6; CDR3: CASRPDSNSPLHF; DNA: TGTGCCAGCAGACCGGACAGTAATTCACCCCTCCACTTT
J: TRBJ2-2; D: TRBD1; size: .; V: TRBV5-6; CDR3: CASSLWLGQVALTGELFF; DNA: TGTGCCAGCAGCCTATGGCTGGGACAGGTGGCCTTAACCGGGGAGCTGTTTTTT
J: TRBJ1-5; D: TRBD1; size: .; V: TRBV19; CDR3: CASSIGDRVNQPQHF; DNA: TGTGCCAGTAGTATTGGAGACAGGGTGAATCAGCCCCAGCATTTT
J: TRBJ2-1; D: .; size: .; V: TRBV4-3; CDR3: CASSQVSRLLVYNEQFF; DNA: TGCGCCAGCAGCCAAGTTTCTCGGCTTCTAGTCTACAATGAGCAGTTCTTC
J: TRBJ2-1; D: TRBD2; size: .; V: TRBV27; CDR3: CASSLSGREEYRSSYNEQFF; DNA: TGTGCCAGCAGTTTATCGGGTCGGGAGGAATACCGAAGCTCCTACAATGAGCAGTTCTTC
J: TRBJ2-3; D: .; size: .; V: TRBV5-6; CDR3: CACGALTDTQYF; DNA: TGTGCCTGCGGGGCTTTGACAGATACGCAGTATTTT
J: TRBJ1-4; D: TRBD1; size: .; V: TRBV9; CDR3: CASSVGRSGTGGEKLFF; DNA: TGTGCCAGCAGCGTCGGAAGGTCTGGGACAGGGGGAGAAAAACTGTTTTTT
J: TRBJ1-1; D: .; size: .; V: TRBV29-1; CDR3: CSIGGPGNTEAFF; DNA: TGCAGCATCGGGGGGCCAGGTAACACTGAAGCTTTCTTT
J: TRBJ1-2; D: .; size: .; V: TRBV20-1; CDR3: CSTRSRYGYTF; DNA: TGCAGTACCCGGAGTCGGTATGGCTACACCTTC
J: TRBJ1-1; D: .; size: once; V: TRBV7-8; CDR3: CASSLKSGLETNTEAFF; DNA: TGTGCCAGCAGCTTAAAATCAGGGCTAGAGACGAACACTGAAGCTTTCTTT
J: TRBJ2-3; D: TRBD2; size: .; V: TRBV7-3; CDR3: CASSLSTTWTSGLPYTQYF; DNA: TGTGCCAGCAGCTTAAGTACAACCTGGACTAGCGGGTTGCCCTATACGCAGTATTTT
J: TRBJ1-5; D: .; size: .; V: TRBV27; CDR3: CASSINSNQPQHF; DNA: TGTGCCAGCAGCATCAATAGCAATCAGCCCCAGCATTTT
J: TRBJ2-3; D: TRBD1; size: .; V: TRBV5-1; CDR3: CASSIQQGATDTQYF; DNA: TGCGCCAGCAGCATCCAACAGGGGGCTACAGATACGCAGTATTTT
J: TRBJ2-7; D: .; size: .; V: TRBV11-3; CDR3: CASSGVGDEQYF; DNA: TGTGCCAGCAGCGGAGTAGGGGACGAGCAGTACTTC
J: TRBJ2-7; D: TRBD1; size: .; V: TRBV16; CDR3: CASSLRTGGTYEQYF; DNA: TGTGCCAGCAGTCTCCGGACAGGGGGGACCTACGAGCAGTACTTC
J: TRBJ1-2; D: .; size: .; V: TRBV6-6; CDR3: CASSSHRQGSRYGYTF; DNA: TGTGCCAGCAGTTCCCATCGTCAGGGGTCGAGGTATGGCTACACCTTC
J: TRBJ1-4; D: TRBD1; size: .; V: TRBV7-9; CDR3: CSSATGTAGEKLFF; DNA: TGTTCCAGCGCAACCGGGACAGCTGGTGAAAAACTGTTTTTT
J: TRBJ2-1; D: TRBD2; size: .; V: TRBV5-5; CDR3: CASSTGGGSLAGDNEQFF; DNA: TGTGCCAGCAGCACCGGGGGGGGGAGCCTAGCGGGAGACAATGAGCAGTTCTTC
J: TRBJ2-7; D: .; size: .; V: TRBV27; CDR3: CASSLLPGNRREQYF; DNA: TGTGCCAGCAGTTTATTACCCGGGAATCGTCGGGAGCAGTACTTC
J: TRBJ1-1; D: .; size: once; V: TRBV5-1; CDR3: CASSFRQGNTEAFF; DNA: TGCGCCAGCAGCTTCCGGCAGGGCAACACTGAAGCTTTCTTT
J: TRBJ2-1; D: TRBD2; size: .; V: TRBV30; CDR3: CAWSTTSGINEQFF; DNA: TGTGCCTGGAGTACGACTAGCGGAATCAATGAGCAGTTCTTC
J: TRBJ2-7; D: TRBD1; size: .; V: TRBV7-6; CDR3: CASSLEAGGGWEQYF; DNA: TGTGCCAGCAGCTTAGAGGCAGGGGGTGGTTGGGAGCAGTACTTC
J: TRBJ1-5; D: TRBD1; size: .; V: TRBV7-2; CDR3: CASSLVGRQGYSNQPQHF; DNA: TGTGCCAGCAGCTTAGTGGGGAGACAGGGTTATAGCAATCAGCCCCAGCATTTT
J: TRBJ1-1; D: TRBD1; size: few; V: TRBV10-3; CDR3: CAISGGQSTEAFF; DNA: TGTGCCATCAGTGGGGGACAGAGCACTGAAGCTTTCTTT
J: TRBJ1-2; D: TRBD1; size: .; V: TRBV6-1; CDR3: CASSEATGGWNYGYTF; DNA: TGTGCCAGCAGTGAAGCAACAGGGGGTTGGAACTATGGCTACACCTTC
J: TRBJ2-1; D: .; size: few; V: TRBV6-5; CDR3: CASSYSLRNEQFF; DNA: TGTGCCAGCAGTTACTCGCTACGGAATGAGCAGTTCTTC
J: TRBJ1-5; D: .; size: .; V: TRBV7-2; CDR3: CASSPQTGPGQPQHF; DNA: TGTGCCAGCAGCCCCCAAACAGGGCCGGGTCAGCCCCAGCATTTT
J: TRBJ2-7; D: .; size: .; V: TRBV14; CDR3: CASMDTNSYEQYF; DNA: TGTGCCAGCATGGACACTAACTCCTACGAGCAGTACTTC
J: TRBJ2-3; D: .; size: .; V: TRBV29-1; CDR3: CSVAFLGSTDTQYF; DNA: TGCAGCGTTGCTTTTTTGGGCAGCACAGATACGCAGTATTTT
J: TRBJ2-7; D: TRBD1; size: .; V: TRBV7-8; CDR3: CASSSDRAREQYF; DNA: TGTGCCAGCAGCTCTGACAGGGCCCGCGAGCAGTACTTC
J: TRBJ1-5; D: TRBD1; size: .; V: TRBV18; CDR3: CASSAGTGGFQPQHF; DNA: TGTGCCAGCTCAGCAGGGACAGGGGGCTTTCAGCCCCAGCATTTT
J: TRBJ1-5; D: .; size: few; V: TRBV19; CDR3: CASSPRGSRQPQHF; DNA: TGTGCCAGTAGTCCACGGGGGAGTCGTCAGCCCCAGCATTTT
J: TRBJ1-1; D: .; size: .; V: TRBV7-8; CDR3: CASSIKRLNNAEAFF; DNA: TGTGCCAGCAGCATAAAGAGACTAAATAATGCTGAAGCTTTCTTT
J: TRBJ2-1; D: TRBD2; size: .; V: TRBV6-4; CDR3: CASSAGTSGSNEQFF; DNA: TGTGCCAGCAGTGCCGGGACTAGCGGGAGCAATGAGCAGTTCTTC
J: TRBJ1-2; D: TRBD1; size: .; V: TRBV7-6; CDR3: CASSLSGTGNYGYTF; DNA: TGTGCCAGCAGCTTAAGCGGGACAGGGAACTATGGCTACACCTTC
J: TRBJ2-3; D: .; size: once; V: TRBV4-3; CDR3: CASSLNTGAVTDTQYF; DNA: TGCGCCAGCAGCCTTAACACCGGAGCGGTCACAGATACGCAGTATTTT
J: TRBJ2-3; D: .; size: .; V: TRBV19; CDR3: CASETADTQYF; DNA: TGTGCCAGTGAGACTGCAGATACGCAGTATTTT
J: TRBJ2-7; D: TRBD2; size: .; V: TRBV29-1; CDR3: CSVSSTRAGGISYEQYF; DNA: TGCAGCGTTTCCAGTACCCGGGCGGGGGGGATCTCCTACGAGCAGTACTTC
J: TRBJ2-1; D: .; size: .; V: TRBV9; CDR3: CASSADSYNEQFF; DNA: TGTGCCAGCAGCGCCGACAGTTACAATGAGCAGTTCTTC
J: TRBJ2-1; D: TRBD2; size: .; V: TRBV11-2; CDR3: CASSLVPGGPNEQFF; DNA: TGTGCCAGCAGCTTAGTACCGGGAGGGCCCAATGAGCAGTTCTTC
J: TRBJ1-1; D: .; size: once; V: TRBV11-1; CDR3: CASSLGGPTEAFF; DNA: TGTGCCAGCAGCCTCGGGGGGCCAACTGAAGCTTTCTTT
J: TRBJ1-4; D: .; size: .; V: TRBV27; CDR3: CASSSVAGNEKLFF; DNA: TGTGCCAGCAGTTCTGTGGCAGGGAATGAAAAACTGTTTTTT
J: TRBJ1-5; D: .; size: .; V: TRBV5-1; CDR3: CASSPTVGGSNQPQHF; DNA: TGCGCCAGCAGCCCTACGGTTGGGGGGAGCAATCAGCCCCAGCATTTT
J: TRBJ2-1; D: TRBD1; size: .; V: TRBV14; CDR3: CASSQVSRGLFF; DNA: TGTGCCAGCAGCCAAGTATCCAGGGGGCTTTTCTTC
J: TRBJ2-7; D: .; size: .; V: TRBV6-5; CDR3: CASSYDDRFGYEQYF; DNA: TGTGCCAGCAGTTACGACGACAGGTTTGGCTACGAGCAGTACTTC
J: TRBJ1-6; D: .; size: .; V: TRBV5-1; CDR3: CASSLLRDRNSPLHF; DNA: TGCGCCAGCAGCTTGTTACGCGACAGAAATTCACCCCTCCACTTT
J: TRBJ1-1; D: .; size: .; V: TRBV7-3; CDR3: CASSLYPQVRNTEAFF; DNA: TGTGCCAGCAGCTTATACCCTCAGGTTCGGAACACTGAAGCTTTCTTT
J: TRBJ2-2; D: .; size: .; V: TRBV5-1; CDR3: CASMFGSSTGELFF; DNA: TGCGCCAGCATGTTCGGGTCGAGCACCGGGGAGCTGTTTTTT
J: TRBJ1-1; D: .; size: .; V: TRBV30; CDR3: CAWSQGTLNTEAFF; DNA: TGTGCCTGGAGTCAGGGGACGTTGAACACTGAAGCTTTCTTT
J: TRBJ1-5; D: .; size: .; V: TRBV30; CDR3: CACGGIGNQPQHF; DNA: TGTGCCTGTGGGGGCATCGGGAATCAGCCCCAGCATTTT
J: TRBJ2-7; D: .; size: .; V: TRBV21-1; CDR3: CASSKVGTSVDYEQYF; DNA: TGTGCCAGCAGCAAAGTCGGCACTAGTGTGGACTACGAGCAGTACTTC
J: TRBJ2-7; D: TRBD2; size: .; V: TRBV7-2; CDR3: CASSLGLAVYEQYF; DNA: TGTGCCAGCAGCTTAGGACTAGCGGTTTACGAGCAGTACTTC